These T cell receptor beta chains were read from a single sample in a study of blood T cell repertoires in COVID-19. TCRdb keeps only in-frame clones here, not all; method: immunoSEQ multiplex PCR. In the table there are more than 300,000 clones, 88% of which are singletons. Sequences were obtained from PBMCs or T cells enriched from blood (not recorded which). The source of these receptors is a woman in her late teens or twenties who had recovered from COVID-19. CDR3s include the opening cysteine and the closing phenylalanine or tryptophan. D genes are given only for firm matches. Some rows mark clone size as missing; the rest say once, few, many or name a class of expanded clone.

D gene,V gene,clone size,J gene,CDR3 protein,CDR3 DNA
TRBD2,TRBV7-6,.,TRBJ2-5,CASSLVGGGETQYF,TGTGCCAGCAGCTTAGTGGGCGGGGGGGAGACCCAGTACTTC
TRBD1,TRBV4-1,.,TRBJ1-6,CASSQDPPDRDWNSPLHF,TGCGCCAGCAGCCAAGATCCCCCGGACAGGGATTGGAATTCACCCCTCCACTTT
.,TRBV7-9,.,TRBJ1-1,CASSLDGSLEAFF,TGTGCCAGCAGCTTAGATGGCAGTTTGGAAGCTTTCTTT
.,TRBV7-8,.,TRBJ1-2,CASSFGQSNYGYTF,TGTGCCAGCAGCTTCGGACAGTCTAACTATGGCTACACCTTC
.,TRBV4-2,.,TRBJ1-5,CASSQETAHYSNQPQHF,TGTGCCAGCAGCCAAGAAACCGCGCATTATAGCAATCAGCCCCAGCATTTT
TRBD2,TRBV18,.,TRBJ2-4,CASSPTSGGEIAKNIQYF,TGTGCCAGCTCACCAACTAGCGGGGGAGAGATAGCCAAAAACATTCAGTACTTC
.,TRBV4-3,.,TRBJ1-3,CASSQDRLTGNTIYF,TGCGCCAGCAGCCAAGACAGGCTGACTGGAAACACCATATATTTT
.,TRBV21-1,.,TRBJ2-3,CASSNIKGAVTDTQYF,TGTGCCAGCAGCAATATTAAGGGGGCGGTCACAGATACGCAGTATTTT
.,TRBV6-5,.,TRBJ1-2,CASTDRVVGDYGYTF,TGTGCCAGCACCGATCGGGTAGTGGGTGACTATGGCTACACCTTC
.,TRBV2,.,TRBJ2-5,CASSEFRVGETQYF,TGTGCCAGCAGTGAATTCAGGGTCGGTGAGACCCAGTACTTC
.,TRBV12-3/TRBV12-4,.,TRBJ1-5,CASGQATNQPQHF,TGTGCCAGCGGCCAGGCGACCAATCAGCCCCAGCATTTT
.,TRBV27,.,TRBJ2-3,CASSFQGRSTDTQYF,TGTGCCAGCAGTTTTCAGGGGAGAAGCACAGATACGCAGTATTTT
TRBD1,TRBV30,.,TRBJ1-6,CAWQGGSYNSPLHF,TGTGCCTGGCAGGGGGGCTCCTATAATTCACCCCTCCACTTT
.,TRBV5-1,.,TRBJ1-1,CASSLAQGLDTEAFF,TGCGCCAGCAGCTTGGCGCAGGGGTTGGACACTGAAGCTTTCTTT
.,TRBV6-5,.,TRBJ1-4,CASSLGQFEEKLFF,TGTGCCAGCAGCCTAGGACAGTTTGAAGAAAAACTGTTTTTT
TRBD1,TRBV27,.,TRBJ1-2,CASSYGQGAQGYTF,TGTGCCAGCAGTTACGGACAGGGGGCGCAGGGCTACACCTTC
TRBD2,TRBV11-2,.,TRBJ2-2,CASSTPGRGAGELFF,TGTGCCAGCAGCACCCCAGGCCGGGGGGCCGGGGAGCTGTTTTTT
TRBD1,TRBV13,once,TRBJ1-2,CASSLDARGRGYGYTF,TGTGCCAGCAGCTTAGATGCCAGGGGGCGCGGCTATGGCTACACCTTC
.,TRBV4-1,.,TRBJ1-5,CASSQERQQRGDQPQHF,TGCGCCAGCAGCCAAGAGAGGCAGCAGAGAGGCGATCAGCCCCAGCATTTT
.,TRBV3-1/TRBV3-2,.,TRBJ1-1,CASSQDWGGENTEAFF,TGTGCCAGCAGCCAAGATTGGGGGGGCGAGAACACTGAAGCTTTCTTT
.,TRBV30,.,TRBJ1-5,CAWGLTDQPQHF,TGTGCCTGGGGGCTGACAGATCAGCCCCAGCATTTT
.,TRBV11-2,.,TRBJ1-2,CASSLGSRASRDGYTF,TGTGCCAGCAGCTTAGGCTCCAGGGCATCACGGGATGGCTACACCTTC
TRBD1,TRBV4-1,.,TRBJ2-5,CASSQGSGQGLETQYF,TGCGCCAGCAGCCAAGGGTCGGGACAGGGGTTGGAGACCCAGTACTTC
.,TRBV30,.,TRBJ1-5,CAWRDTGFGQPQHF,TGTGCCTGGAGGGATACAGGTTTTGGTCAGCCCCAGCATTTT
.,TRBV14,.,TRBJ2-1,CASSQFSSSYNEQFF,TGTGCCAGCAGCCAGTTCTCGAGCTCCTACAATGAGCAGTTCTTC
.,TRBV2,.,TRBJ1-2,CASSEDRLGDGYTF,TGTGCCAGCAGTGAAGACAGGCTAGGCGATGGCTACACCTTC